Presented here are 26 T cell receptor beta chains from one specimen sequenced in a study of shared clonotypes between healthy human individuals. CD45RO negativity and positive selection for CCR7 defined naive CD8 cells, a population that excluded terminally differentiated effector memory CD45RA+ cells. The protocol was immunoSEQ multiplex PCR, while the TCRdb copy is restricted to in-frame clones and leaves out a portion. This sample has 1.5 million to 2.5 million clones, with about 94% found just once. The sequenced sample consisted of naive CD8+ T cells sorted from blood. Receptor source: a man between 18 and 35 years old in good health.

The V and J genes are TRBV19 and TRBJ1-1, with a possible D match to TRBD1 (6 bases). The ends were cut back, 7 bases at V and 7 bases at J, with 19 bases in the middle. CDR3 length: 14 residues. CDR1 is LNHDA and CDR2 is SQIVND in the germline V gene (reference sequence). DNA of the CDR3: TGTGCCAGTACTTGGATGACAGGCGGGGGTGAAGCTTTCTTT. Encoded protein: CASTWMTGGGEAFF. The variable domain in full, with the rest retrieved from reference TRBV19 and TRBJ1-1, is DGGITQSPKYLFRKEGQNVTLSCEQNLNHDAMYWYRQDPGQGLRLIYYSQIVNDFQKGDIAEGYSVSREKKESFPLTVTSAQKNPTAFYLCASTWMTGGGEAFFGQGTRLTVV.

The chain uses TRBV7-9 and TRBJ1-2; maybe TRBD1 (5 bases). CDR1 is SEHNR, CDR2 FQNEAQ, per germline (reference sequence). This CDR3 is built from 14 residues. V was cut by 11 bases and J by 7 bases, with 23 bases left in between. CDR3 DNA: TGTGCCTCCGGGGCATTCCCCAACCCTGGTGGCTACACCTTC. Its translation: CASGAFPNPGGYTF.

This chain links TRBV6-5 with TRBJ1-1, with D maybe TRBD1 (5 bases). There are 14 residues in the CDR3. Germline-derived CDR1 and CDR2 are MNHEY and SVGAGI. Trimming cost V 7 bases and J 11 bases, with 23 bases left between them. The CDR3, as DNA: TGTGCCAGCACCTACGGGGACGGGCGGAACGGGGCTTTCTTT. Translating it yields CASTYGDGRNGAFF.

The chain is built from TRBV27 and TRBJ2-7, with 9 bases fitting TRBD1. This CDR3 spans 14 amino acids. V gave up 4 bases and J gave up 6 bases; unmatched junction bases: 7. From germline, CDR1 is MNHEY and CDR2 SMNVEV (reference sequence). CDR3 sequence (DNA): TGTGCCAGCAGTTCCACGGGACAGGGTAGCGAGCAGTACTTC. This sequence encodes CASSSTGQGSEQYF.

This clone was counted a single time. The chain employs TRBV11-2 and TRBJ1-1; maybe TRBD1 (5 bases). The CDR3 has 15 residues. The V end lost 3 bases, the J end lost 1 base, and 12 bases lay between the germline ends. In germline, CDR1 is SGHAT, CDR2 FQNNGV. The CDR3: CASSFMVGRNTEAFF. The CDR3 bases are TGTGCCAGCAGCTTCATGGTGGGACGGAACACTGAAGCTTTCTTT.

This clone was detected once. Other DNA sequences within the sample encode an identical CDR3. This chain connects TRBV13 to TRBJ2-7; no reliable D call. The germline CDR1 and CDR2 sequences are PRHDT and FYEKMQ (reference sequence). The CDR3 consists of 13 residues. Trimming left V 4 bases short and J 0 bases short, with 7 bases between. The CDR3: CASSSGSSYEQYF. As DNA, the CDR3 is TGTGCCAGCAGCTCGGGTTCCTCCTACGAGCAGTACTTC.

The J gene is TRBJ2-7, the V gene TRBV5-1; D is possibly TRBD1 (5 bases). The CDR3 contains 14 residues. From germline, CDR1 is SGHRS and CDR2 YFSETQ. Trimming shortened V by 1 base and J by 7 bases, and 15 bases separated the two germline ends. The CDR3 DNA is TGCGCCAGCAGCTTGAAGATAGGGGTGGGGGAGCAGTACTTC. It yields the protein CASSLKIGVGEQYF.

A single count supports this clone. The chain employs TRBV5-7 and TRBJ1-5; D not resolved. TRBV5-7 is placed among ORFs of uncertain function. CDR3 length equals 14 residues. Trimming removed 5 bases at V and 5 bases at J, with 14 bases between. The CDR3 protein is CASRPRGEYQPQHF. Written as DNA, the CDR3 is TGTGCCAGCAGGCCGCGGGGAGAGTATCAGCCCCAGCATTTT.

V gene TRBV7-8 combines with J gene TRBJ2-7; D remains unclear. Deletions cut 3 bases from V and 0 bases from J, with 9 bases between. The CDR3 runs 14 residues. CDR1 and CDR2 (germline): SGHVS, FQNEAQ. DNA of the CDR3: TGTGCCAGCAGCTTCCTGGGCAGCTCCTACGAGCAGTACTTC. Translating it yields CASSFLGSSYEQYF.

The CDR3: CASSLITSGQETQYF. The CDR3 nucleotides are TGTGCCAGCAGCTTAATTACTAGCGGCCAAGAGACCCAGTACTTC. The V and J genes are TRBV7-9 and TRBJ2-5; 8 nucleotides line up with TRBD2. The germline gives CDR1 SEHNR, CDR2 FQNEAQ (reference sequence). The CDR3 is 15 amino acids. After removal of 2 bases from V and 1 base from J, the junction contained 3 bases not matched to a gene.

This rearrangement joins TRBV9 to TRBJ1-5; TRBD1 might be the D (5 bases). Deletions cut 3 bases from V and 2 bases from J, with 12 bases between. Germline loops: CDR1 SGDLS, CDR2 YYNGEE. The CDR3 is 15 residues long. The CDR3 DNA is TGTGCCAGCAGCGCCTCAGGGATCGGCAATCAGCCCCAGCATTTT. This gives the protein CASSASGIGNQPQHF.

On this clone: Within the sample, other DNA sequences also encode this same CDR3. The chain employs TRBV4-3 and TRBJ2-7; possible D gene TRBD1, 5 bases. This CDR3 is 16 amino acids long. Germline values: CDR1 LGHNA, CDR2 YSLEER. V dropped 0 bases and J dropped 1 base, with 13 bases sitting between them. CDR3 nucleotide sequence: TGCGCCAGCAGCCAAGATACAGGCGAAGGGTCCTACGAGCAGTACTTC. Translating it yields CASSQDTGEGSYEQYF.

J is TRBJ2-1 and V is TRBV5-4; D may be TRBD1 (7 bases). Deletions cut 1 base from V and 4 bases from J, with 12 bases between. Germline lookup yields CDR1 SGHNT and CDR2 YYREEE (reference sequence). The CDR3 consists of 15 residues. CDR3 protein: CASSLKGAGYNEQFF. CDR3 DNA: TGTGCCAGCAGCTTGAAGGGGGCGGGGTACAATGAGCAGTTCTTC.

This clone was found once. The chain uses TRBV19 and TRBJ1-1, with D perhaps TRBD1 (5 bases). Germline V gene data show CDR1 as LNHDA and CDR2 as SQIVND (reference sequence). Trimming shortened V by 3 bases and J by 7 bases, and 15 bases separated the two germline ends. The CDR3 spans 14 residues. The CDR3 nucleotides read TGTGCCAGTAGTATTGGTGGGGGATTCGGTGAAGCTTTCTTT. Amino acid sequence: CASSIGGGFGEAFF.

The chain is built from TRBV6-6 and TRBJ1-1, with D maybe TRBD1 (6 bases). From germline, CDR1 is MNHNY and CDR2 SVGAGI (reference sequence). The CDR3 runs 12 residues. V was shortened by 7 bases and J by 6 bases, with 12 bases between the two germline ends. CDR3 loop: CASINNRAEAFF. CDR3 coding DNA: TGTGCCAGCATCAATAACAGGGCTGAAGCTTTCTTT.

This clone appeared once. The chain is built from TRBV28 and TRBJ1-6; possibly TRBD1 for D (6 bases). Germline CDR1 reads MDHEN; CDR2 reads SYDVKM. There are 15 residues in the CDR3. V lost 2 bases and J lost 1, with 6 bases in between. In DNA, the CDR3 is TGTGCCAGCAGTTTACAGGGGTCCTATAATTCACCCCTCCACTTT. Encoded protein: CASSLQGSYNSPLHF.

The V and J genes are TRBV5-1 and TRBJ1-1; D unclear. The CDR3 spans 13 residues. With 4 bases removed from V and 6 bases from J, the gap between germline ends came to 13 bases. Germline V gene data show CDR1 as SGHRS and CDR2 as YFSETQ. This chain's CDR3 is CASSPGEGAEAFF. The DNA of the CDR3 is TGCGCCAGCAGCCCTGGAGAGGGCGCTGAAGCTTTCTTT.

This clone came up once. The chain combines TRBV4-1 with TRBJ1-3; 11 nucleotides match TRBD1. CDR1 and CDR2 from the germline V gene are MGHRA and YSYEKL. The J segment lost 4 bases and the V segment lost 4 bases, leaving 6 bases of the junction unmatched. The CDR3 consists of 16 residues. CDR3 DNA sequence: TGCGCCAGCAGCCTGAGGACAGGGGGCGAGGGAAACACCATATATTTT. This codes for CASSLRTGGEGNTIYF.

The J gene is TRBJ2-5, the V gene TRBV11-2, with 13 nucleotides matching TRBD2. CDR3 length equals 17 residues. Unmatched junction bases numbered 6, after V lost 1 base and J lost 4 bases. The germline gives CDR1 SGHAT, CDR2 FQNNGV. The CDR3 spells CASSLGLGLAGTETQYF. In nucleotides, the CDR3 is TGTGCCAGCAGCTTAGGCCTGGGACTAGCGGGAACAGAGACCCAGTACTTC.

The chain uses TRBV11-2 and TRBJ1-4; D uncertain. Germline V gene sequence: CDR1 SGHAT, CDR2 FQNNGV. The CDR3 sequence is 15 residues long. The V gene lost 1 base and the J gene lost 4 bases, with 10 bases spanning the gap. The CDR3 DNA reads as TGTGCCAGCAGCTTAGTCGGCAGCTTTAATGAAAAACTGTTTTTT. This encodes CASSLVGSFNEKLFF.

The count of this clone is one. The rearrangement links TRBV4-1 to TRBJ1-2; no reliable D call. Germline V gene sequence: CDR1 MGHRA, CDR2 YSYEKL. The V gene lost 2 bases and the J gene lost 7 bases, with 14 bases spanning the gap. The CDR3 contains 14 residues. The CDR3 DNA reads TGCGCCAGCAGCCAATCCCTCGTAACTGCTGGCTACACCTTC. Residues: CASSQSLVTAGYTF.

The chain combines TRBV19 with TRBJ2-6; TRBD1 agrees at 7 bases. The junction had 9 bases not matched to a gene; V was cut back by 4 bases and J by 0 bases. This CDR3 has 18 amino acids. Germline CDR1 LNHDA, CDR2 SQIVND (reference sequence). The CDR3: CASSTPGQRYSGANVLTF. Written as DNA, the CDR3 is TGTGCCAGTAGTACTCCGGGACAGAGATACTCTGGGGCCAACGTCCTGACTTTC.

This clone was counted once. This chain connects TRBV10-2 to TRBJ2-7; D is unresolved. V gave up 2 bases and J gave up 4 bases, with 9 bases separating them. CDR1 and CDR2 from the germline V gene are WSHSY and SAAADI. CDR3 length equals 13 residues. CDR3 region: CASSEGVGYEQYF. The CDR3 DNA reads as TGCGCCAGCAGTGAGGGAGTAGGGTACGAGCAGTACTTC.

This clone was seen just once. The chain employs TRBV29-1 and TRBJ2-1, with 13 bases lining up with TRBD2. The trim removed 6 bases at V and 4 bases at J, leaving 9 bases unmatched. The CDR3 consists of 16 residues. Germline V lookup: CDR1 SQVTM, CDR2 ANQGSEA. CDR3 in amino acids: CSVAGTSGAGYNEQFF. The CDR3 nucleotides read TGCAGCGTGGCAGGGACTAGCGGGGCGGGTTACAATGAGCAGTTCTTC.

The V call is TRBV19, the J call TRBJ1-2; the D is unclear. CDR3 length: 13 amino acids. Germline V gene lookup returns CDR1 LNHDA and CDR2 SQIVND (reference sequence). Between the trimmed V and J ends, which lost 7 bases and 2 bases, there was a span of 11 bases. CDR3 in amino acids: CASTTEPNYGYTF. The DNA for the CDR3 is TGTGCCAGTACTACTGAGCCGAACTATGGCTACACCTTC. Based on the CDR3 plus reference TRBV19 and TRBJ1-2, the full variable domain is DGGITQSPKYLFRKEGQNVTLSCEQNLNHDAMYWYRQDPGQGLRLIYYSQIVNDFQKGDIAEGYSVSREKKESFPLTVTSAQKNPTAFYLCASTTEPNYGYTFGSGTRLTVV.

The table lists this clone with a count of one. The same CDR3 can be traced to other DNA sequences in this sample. This chain joins TRBV9 and TRBJ2-7; TRBD1 agrees at 8 bases. Germline values: CDR1 SGDLS, CDR2 YYNGEE. The V and J ends lost 0 bases and 1 base, in that order; junction bases with no gene match: 3. The CDR3 sequence is 15 residues long. CDR3 sequence: CASSVDTGGSYEQYF. CDR3 in DNA: TGTGCCAGCAGCGTAGATACAGGGGGTTCCTACGAGCAGTACTTC.